The 21 T cell receptor beta chains listed next were all sequenced from one sample in a study of graft-versus-host responses after intestinal transplantation. Produced via immunoSEQ multiplex PCR; TCRdb's table is partial and in-frame only. The sample contains 33,000 or so clones, over 85% of which appear only once. The input for sequencing was PBMCs, taken 16 days after intestinal transplant. The receptors derive from a human patient who received an intestinal transplant, so some T cells may come from the graft donor.

The chain couples TRBV30 to TRBJ2-5; TRBD1 matches 9 bases. CDR3 length equals 14 residues. Germline V gene data show CDR1 as GTSNPN and CDR2 as SVGIG (reference sequence). V trimming: 0 bases; J trimming: 3 bases; junction bases outside the gene matches: 2. This chain's CDR3 is CAWSVGTGKETQYF. For the CDR3, the DNA is TGTGCCTGGAGTGTAGGGACAGGGAAAGAGACCCAGTACTTC.

The J gene is TRBJ2-7, the V gene TRBV7-9; D uncertain. Germline loops: CDR1 SEHNR, CDR2 FQNEAQ (reference sequence). The CDR3 spans 14 residues. V lost 5 bases and J 4 bases, leaving 15 bases between the germline ends. The CDR3 here is CASSPPQRQYEQYF. In DNA form, the CDR3 reads TGTGCCAGCAGCCCCCCACAGAGACAATACGAGCAGTACTTC.

The rearrangement joins TRBV28 to TRBJ2-7, with D perhaps TRBD2 (5 bases). Germline-derived CDR1 and CDR2 are MDHEN and SYDVKM. The CDR3 length is 15 residues. V shed 6 bases and J shed 2 bases, with 17 bases lying between them. The CDR3 is CASSPRAGRTYEQYF. Here the CDR3 DNA reads TGTGCCAGCAGCCCTCGGGCGGGCAGAACCTACGAGCAGTACTTC.

Turning to this clone: One end of the junction does not line up with germline, which may come from a read error. This chain connects TRBV5-6 to TRBJ1-2, with D possibly matching TRBD1 (6 bases). Germline V lookup: CDR1 SGHDT, CDR2 YYEEEE. CDR3 size: 14 residues. The CDR3 spells CAGSLAGEDCGYTF. The CDR3 coding sequence is TGTGCCGGCAGCTTGGCAGGGGAGGACTGTGGCTACACCTTC.

The chain joins TRBV9 to TRBJ2-5, with a tentative D call TRBD2 (6 bases). The CDR3 covers 14 residues. V was pared by 4 bases and J by 3 bases, with 13 bases between. Germline lookup yields CDR1 SGDLS and CDR2 YYNGEE. CDR3 DNA: TGTGCCAGCAGCCCCTGGGACTCCAAAGAGACCCAGTACTTC. Amino acids: CASSPWDSKETQYF.

This clone was recorded once. The chain joins TRBV6-5 to TRBJ1-2, with D possibly TRBD1 on 6 matching bases. The CDR3 length is 14 residues. Germline lookup yields CDR1 MNHEY and CDR2 SVGAGI. Trimming removed 6 bases from V and 4 bases from J, with 15 bases in between. The CDR3 DNA is TGTGCCAGCAGGAATCACGGGGGCCGCTATGGCTACACCTTC. Translating gives CASRNHGGRYGYTF.

This chain joins TRBV6-1 and TRBJ1-4; D gene ambiguous. The V end was cut by 6 bases, the J end by 4 bases, with 6 bases between. The CDR3 totals 12 residues. Germline lookup yields CDR1 MNHNS and CDR2 SASEGT. CDR3 DNA sequence: TGTGCCAGCAGCTATTATAATGAAAAACTGTTTTTT. Translated, it gives CASSYYNEKLFF.

J is TRBJ1-2 and V is TRBV19, with 10 bases lining up with TRBD1. With 1 base clipped from V and 7 bases from J, the junction kept 6 bases outside the gene matches. Germline lookup yields CDR1 LNHDA and CDR2 SQIVND (reference sequence). This CDR3 spans 15 amino acids. The CDR3 DNA reads as TGTGCCAGTAGTATAGCCGCCGGGACAGGGGTTGGCTACACCTTC. This codes for CASSIAAGTGVGYTF.

The chain recombines TRBV27 with TRBJ2-3; D call uncertain. Trimming stripped 2 bases from V and 7 bases from J, with 16 bases between. CDR1 and CDR2 (germline): MNHEY, SMNVEV (reference sequence). CDR3 length equals 15 residues. This CDR3 reads CASSLVWYGDNTQYF. As DNA, the CDR3 is TGTGCCAGCAGTTTAGTTTGGTATGGGGATAATACGCAGTATTTT.

The rearrangement joins TRBV4-2 to TRBJ2-1; TRBD2 aligns across 15 bases. CDR3 length equals 17 residues. V lost 1 base and J lost 8; bases outside the gene matches: 6. Germline assignment: CDR1 LGHNA and CDR2 YNFKEQ. The CDR3 DNA reads TGTGCCAGCAGCCAAGTAGGGACTAGCGGGAGGTGGGATGAGCAGTTCTTC. Its protein product is CASSQVGTSGRWDEQFF.

The chain joins TRBV11-2 to TRBJ1-3; D gene unclear. V was shortened by 3 bases and J by 0 bases, with 6 bases between the two germline ends. Germline CDR1 SGHAT, CDR2 FQNNGV. The CDR3 sequence is 14 residues long. The CDR3 protein is CASSLVLSGNTIYF. The CDR3 DNA reads as TGTGCCAGCAGCTTGGTCCTCTCTGGAAACACCATATATTTT. Supplemented by reference TRBV11-2 and TRBJ1-3, the full variable domain reads EAGVAQSPRYKIIEKRQSVAFWCNPISGHATLYWYQQILGQGPKLLIQFQNNGVVDDSQLPKDRFSAERLKGVDSTLKIQPAKLEDSAVYLCASSLVLSGNTIYFGEGSWLTVV.

This sequence joins TRBV29-1 and TRBJ2-7; D may be TRBD1 (5 bases). This CDR3 has 17 amino acids. Germline V gene sequence: CDR1 SQVTM, CDR2 ANQGSEA. V lost 5 bases and J 3 bases, leaving 26 bases between the germline ends. CDR3 residues: CSVQGVWQGNDVYEQYF. CDR3 sequence (DNA): TGCAGCGTTCAAGGGGTTTGGCAGGGTAATGATGTCTACGAGCAGTACTTC.

This chain links TRBV4-3 with TRBJ1-6; perhaps TRBD1 as D (6 bases). V was cut by 0 bases and J by 10 bases, with 19 bases left in between. This CDR3 region has 17 residues. The germline CDR1 and CDR2 sequences are LGHNA and YSLEER. CDR3 bases: TGCGCCAGCAGCCAAGATCTAGAACAGGGAGTGGGGTCACCCCTCCACTTT. It codes for CASSQDLEQGVGSPLHF.

This chain links TRBV7-7 with TRBJ2-1; TRBD2 matches at 11 bases. The CDR3 extends over 18 amino acids. V trimming: 6 bases; J trimming: 7 bases; junction bases outside the gene matches: 17. The germline V gene encodes CDR1 SSHAT and CDR2 FNYEAQ (reference sequence). The CDR3, as DNA: TGTGCCAGCAGAATGGGGGGACGTATAGCGGGAGGGTTGAATGAGCAGTTCTTC. Protein: CASRMGGRIAGGLNEQFF.

In nucleotides, the CDR3 is TGTGCCTGGGGGTGGAGGGGGGAGACCCAAGAGACCCAGTACTTC. This gives the protein CAWGWRGETQETQYF. This chain joins TRBV30 and TRBJ2-5; the D gene could be TRBD1 or TRBD2 (6 bases each). The ends were cut back, 5 bases at V and 1 base at J, with 17 bases in the middle. The CDR3 totals 15 residues. Germline lookup yields CDR1 GTSNPN and CDR2 SVGIG (reference sequence).

V usage is TRBV27 and J usage is TRBJ2-1; 16 bases match TRBD2. Germline-derived CDR1 and CDR2 are MNHEY and SMNVEV (reference sequence). V trimming: 5 bases; J trimming: 8 bases; junction bases outside the gene matches: 18. This CDR3 comprises 20 residues. The CDR3 here is CASSDLGQGLAGGPQDEQFF. The DNA for the CDR3 is TGTGCCAGCAGTGACCTAGGACAGGGACTAGCGGGAGGGCCTCAGGATGAGCAGTTCTTC.

This clone came up once. The rearrangement joins TRBV4-1 to TRBJ2-7; D call uncertain. The ends were cut back, 3 bases at V and 2 bases at J, with 8 bases in the middle. The germline gives CDR1 MGHRA, CDR2 YSYEKL. The CDR3 consists of 13 residues. DNA for the CDR3: TGCGCCAGCAGCCAGACCCAGGCCTACGAGCAGTACTTC. Amino acid sequence: CASSQTQAYEQYF.

The CDR3 DNA reads TGTGCCAGCAGCTTAGGAGCGGGAGGGGTCAAGACCCAGTACTTC. This encodes CASSLGAGGVKTQYF. This chain links TRBV13 with TRBJ2-5, with 10 bases fitting TRBD2. V lost 0 bases, J lost 6 bases, and 4 bases stayed unmatched. The CDR3 totals 15 residues. Germline-derived CDR1 and CDR2 are PRHDT and FYEKMQ (reference sequence).

The chain links TRBV19 to TRBJ1-1; 8 positions agree with TRBD1. V gave up 6 bases and J gave up 1 base; unmatched junction bases: 4. The CDR3 sequence is 14 residues long. Germline loops: CDR1 LNHDA, CDR2 SQIVND (reference sequence). Written as DNA, the CDR3 is TGTGCCAGTAGGAAGGACAGGGAGAACACTGAAGCTTTCTTT. Translated: CASRKDRENTEAFF.

CDR3 loop: CASSLSGGRTGELFF. CDR3 nucleotide sequence: TGTGCCAGCAGCTTAAGTGGAGGGAGGACCGGGGAGCTGTTTTTT. J is TRBJ2-2 and V is TRBV7-3; D may be TRBD2 (6 bases). In germline, CDR1 is SGHTA, CDR2 FQGTGA. The ends were cut back, 1 base at V and 5 bases at J, with 11 bases in the middle. There are 15 residues in the CDR3.

This sequence joins TRBV14 and TRBJ2-7; D gene uncertain. The germline gives CDR1 SGHDN, CDR2 FVKESK. V dropped 1 base and J dropped 3 bases, with 4 bases sitting between them. The CDR3 length is 12 residues. The CDR3 region is CASSQGGYEQYF. DNA of the CDR3: TGTGCCAGCAGCCAAGGAGGCTACGAGCAGTACTTC.